What follows are 12 T cell receptor beta chains derived from one specimen sequenced in a study of T cell responses to AZD1222 COVID-19 vaccine. Sequencing was performed with immunoSEQ multiplex PCR; in TCRdb, only in-frame clones are kept and a portion is missing. In the table there are more than 95,000 clones, 70% to 90% of which are singletons. The starting material was peripheral blood, obtained on day 0 of AZD1222 vaccination. These receptors were obtained from an adult in good health.

The CDR3: CASSPWAPNRMNTEAFF. CDR3 DNA sequence: TGTGCCAGCTCACCATGGGCCCCCAACAGAATGAACACTGAAGCTTTCTTT. The genes are TRBV18 and TRBJ1-1; D call uncertain. Trimming took off 2 bases at V and 0 bases at J, with 16 bases between the two ends. The CDR3 extends over 17 amino acids. Germline V gene sequence: CDR1 KGHSH, CDR2 LQKENI.

For this clone: Within the sample, other DNA sequences also encode this same CDR3. This chain connects TRBV6-5 to TRBJ2-3; D may be TRBD2 (5 bases). The germline V gene has CDR1 MNHEY and CDR2 SVGAGI. V shed 6 bases and J shed 3 bases, with 10 bases lying between them. CDR3 length: 13 residues. CDR3 nucleotides: TGTGCCAGCAGAAGGACGGGGACAGATACGCAGTATTTT. Its translation: CASRRTGTDTQYF.

V is TRBV11-3 and J is TRBJ2-2; possible D gene TRBD2, 5 bases. Germline V gene lookup returns CDR1 SGHNT and CDR2 YENEEA. Trimming left V 1 base short and J 8 bases short, with 8 bases between. The CDR3 extends over 13 amino acids. CDR3 sequence reads: CASSLGSGGELFF. CDR3 nucleotides: TGTGCCAGCAGCTTAGGGAGCGGTGGGGAGCTGTTTTTT.

The chain has TRBV20-1 and TRBJ1-6; D unclear. Looked up from germline, CDR1 is DFQATT and CDR2 is SNEGSKA (reference sequence). The CDR3 loop spans 14 amino acids. The V end lost 3 bases, the J end lost 0 bases, and 6 bases lay between the germline ends. CDR3 in amino acids: CSASQSSYNSPLHF. DNA of the CDR3: TGCAGTGCTAGTCAGAGCTCCTATAATTCACCCCTCCACTTT.

The chain uses TRBV15 and TRBJ2-5; D is unclear. CDR3 length: 13 residues. V lost 0 bases, J lost 5 bases, and 7 bases lay in between. CDR1 LNHNV and CDR2 YYDKDF come from the germline V gene (reference sequence). This CDR3 reads CATSRDLRETQYF. The CDR3 DNA reads TGTGCCACCAGCAGAGATCTACGGGAGACCCAGTACTTC.

V and J are TRBV11-3 and TRBJ1-1; the match to TRBD1 covers 9 bases. Looked up from germline, CDR1 is SGHNT and CDR2 is YENEEA. V was pared by 6 bases and J by 5 bases, with 13 bases of the junction left unmatched. The CDR3 runs 16 residues. CDR3: CASSSGTGSRGTEAFF. CDR3 nucleotides: TGTGCCAGCAGTTCAGGGACAGGGAGCCGAGGGACTGAAGCTTTCTTT.

V and J are TRBV19 and TRBJ1-6, with D perhaps matching TRBD1 (5 bases). The V gene lost 7 bases and the J gene lost 8 bases, with 12 bases spanning the gap. Germline lookup yields CDR1 LNHDA and CDR2 SQIVND (reference sequence). The CDR3 loop spans 13 amino acids. The CDR3 reads CASIRDPYSPLHF. CDR3 nucleotides: TGTGCCAGTATCCGGGACCCTTATTCACCCCTCCACTTT.

This clone was observed a handful of times. This rearrangement joins TRBV7-8 to TRBJ1-1; D might be TRBD1 (5 bases). From germline, CDR1 is SGHVS and CDR2 FQNEAQ. The CDR3 contains 14 residues. V was shortened by 2 bases and J by 1 base, with 8 bases between the two germline ends. CDR3 sequence reads: CASSLHRQNTEAFF. The CDR3 DNA follows: TGTGCCAGCAGCTTACACAGGCAGAACACTGAAGCTTTCTTT.

The chain joins TRBV19 to TRBJ2-3, with 14 bases aligning to TRBD2. CDR1 is LNHDA and CDR2 is SQIVND in the germline V gene (reference sequence). Germline trimming cut 3 bases from V and 7 bases from J; bases unmatched to any gene: 18. This CDR3 spans 20 amino acids. The CDR3 nucleotides read TGTGCCAGTAGTATTATCCCGGGCCCGGGGACTAGCGGGAGTCGCAATACGCAGTATTTT. It codes for CASSIIPGPGTSGSRNTQYF.

The gene calls are TRBV7-2 and TRBJ1-1, with D tentatively TRBD1 (6 bases). The germline V gene encodes CDR1 SGHTA and CDR2 FQGNSA. CDR3 length: 13 residues. Trimming cost V 2 bases and J 10 bases, with 14 bases left between them. The CDR3 DNA follows: TGTGCCAGCAGCTTATCGGGGGGCAAGGGAGCTTTCTTT. It is translated as CASSLSGGKGAFF.

Comment on this clone: The junction and the germline gene differ at one end; a read error may be behind it. The chain has TRBV18 and TRBJ2-7; 10 nucleotides match TRBD2. CDR1 is KGHSH and CDR2 is LQKENI in the germline V gene. The CDR3 covers 15 residues. CDR3 bases: TGTGCCAGCTCACCTACTAGCGGGACCTCCAACGAGCAGTACTTC. Translated, it gives CASSPTSGTSNEQYF. Based on the CDR3 plus reference TRBV18 and TRBJ2-7, the full variable domain is NAGVMQNPRHLVRRRGQEARLRCSPMKGHSHVYWYRQLPEEGLKFMVYLQKENIIDESGMPKERFSAEFPKEGPSILRIQQVVRGDSAAYFCASSPTSGTSNEQYFGPGTRLTVT.

The rearrangement links TRBV28 to TRBJ1-2; no definite D call. This CDR3 is built from 10 residues. Trimming removed 3 bases from V and 6 bases from J, with 2 bases in between. Germline V gene lookup returns CDR1 MDHEN and CDR2 SYDVKM. The DNA for the CDR3 is TGTGCCAGCAGTTTCCATGGCTACACCTTC. Its protein product is CASSFHGYTF.